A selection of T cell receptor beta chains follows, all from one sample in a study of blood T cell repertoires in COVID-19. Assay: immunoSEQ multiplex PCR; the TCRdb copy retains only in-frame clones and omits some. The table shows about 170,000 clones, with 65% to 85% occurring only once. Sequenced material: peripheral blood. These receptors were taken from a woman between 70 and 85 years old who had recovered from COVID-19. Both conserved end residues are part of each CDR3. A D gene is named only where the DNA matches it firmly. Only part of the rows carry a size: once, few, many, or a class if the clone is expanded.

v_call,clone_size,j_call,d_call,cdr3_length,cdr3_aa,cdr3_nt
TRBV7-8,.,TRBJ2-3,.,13,CASTRQGTDTQYF,TGTGCCAGCACTCGCCAGGGCACAGATACGCAGTATTTT
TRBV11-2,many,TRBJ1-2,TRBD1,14,CASSPRQGRGGYTF,TGTGCCAGCAGCCCCCGACAGGGCCGTGGTGGCTACACCTTC
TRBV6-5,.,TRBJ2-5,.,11,CASSYLRTQYF,TGTGCCAGCAGTTACCTCCGGACCCAGTACTTC
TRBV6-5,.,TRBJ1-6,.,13,CASSRTIAEALHF,TGTGCCAGCAGCCGAACCATAGCAGAGGCCCTCCACTTT
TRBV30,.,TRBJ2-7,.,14,CAWSGGTPTYEQYF,TGTGCCTGGAGTGGGGGGACACCTACCTACGAGCAGTACTTC
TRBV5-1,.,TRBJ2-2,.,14,CASRPGQNTGELFF,TGCGCCAGCAGGCCGGGACAAAACACCGGGGAGCTGTTTTTT
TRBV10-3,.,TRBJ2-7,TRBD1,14,CAIRGQGGSYEQYF,TGTGCCATCAGGGGACAGGGGGGGAGCTACGAGCAGTACTTC
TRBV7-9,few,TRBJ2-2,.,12,CASSPDSGELFF,TGTGCCAGCAGCCCGGACAGCGGGGAGCTGTTTTTT
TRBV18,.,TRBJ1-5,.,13,CASSAGRNQPQHF,TGTGCCAGCTCAGCGGGGAGGAATCAGCCCCAGCATTTT
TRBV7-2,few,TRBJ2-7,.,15,CASSPARWSSYEQYF,TGTGCCAGCAGCCCCGCGCGGTGGAGCTCCTACGAGCAGTACTTC
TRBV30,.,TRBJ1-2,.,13,CAWSGGLTMGYTF,TGTGCCTGGAGTGGGGGACTAACTATGGGCTACACCTTC
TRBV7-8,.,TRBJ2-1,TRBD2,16,CASSLRGGGSYNEQFF,TGTGCCAGCAGCTTACGGGGCGGGGGTTCCTACAATGAGCAGTTCTTC
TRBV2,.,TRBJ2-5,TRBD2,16,CASTRPSGGPKETQYF,TGTGCCAGCACCCGCCCTAGCGGGGGGCCGAAAGAGACCCAGTACTTC
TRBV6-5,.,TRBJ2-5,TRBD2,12,CASSPGLGTQYF,TGTGCCAGCAGCCCGGGACTAGGGACCCAGTACTTC
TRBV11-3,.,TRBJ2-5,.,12,CASSLGRETQYF,TGTGCCAGCAGCCTGGGGAGAGAGACCCAGTACTTC
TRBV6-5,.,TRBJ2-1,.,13,CASKAGAYNEQFF,TGTGCCAGCAAGGCAGGGGCGTACAATGAGCAGTTCTTC
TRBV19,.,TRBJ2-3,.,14,CASSEASGTDTQYF,TGTGCCAGCTCTGAAGCCTCTGGCACAGATACGCAGTATTTT
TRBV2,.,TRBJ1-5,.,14,CASSEGGGNQPQHF,TGTGCCAGCAGTGAGGGAGGGGGCAATCAGCCCCAGCATTTT
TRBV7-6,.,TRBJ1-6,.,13,CASRVQANSPLHF,TGTGCCAGCAGAGTGCAGGCTAATTCACCCCTCCACTTT
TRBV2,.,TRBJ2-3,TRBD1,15,CASSQDRGPTDTQYF,TGTGCCAGCAGTCAGGACAGGGGGCCCACAGATACGCAGTATTTT
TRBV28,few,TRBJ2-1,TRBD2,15,CASSLAGGFHNEQFF,TGTGCCAGCAGTTTGGCGGGAGGTTTCCACAATGAGCAGTTCTTC
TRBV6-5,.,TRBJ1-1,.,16,CASSYRAGQPNTEAFF,TGTGCCAGCAGTTACCGAGCAGGACAACCGAACACTGAAGCTTTCTTT
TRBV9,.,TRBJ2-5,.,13,CASSARQLETQYF,TGTGCCAGCAGCGCAAGACAGTTGGAGACCCAGTACTTC
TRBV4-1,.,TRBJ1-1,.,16,CASSQEAGALNTEAFF,TGCGCCAGCAGCCAAGAGGCAGGGGCACTGAACACTGAAGCTTTCTTT
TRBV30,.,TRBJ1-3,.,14,CAWNSGGFGNTIYF,TGTGCCTGGAACTCGGGGGGGTTCGGAAACACCATATATTTT
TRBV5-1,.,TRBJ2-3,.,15,CASSLGTTDTDTQYF,TGCGCCAGCAGCTTGGGTACTACCGACACAGATACGCAGTATTTT
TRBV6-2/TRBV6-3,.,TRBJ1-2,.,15,CASSYGGSKGYGYTF,TGTGCCAGCAGTTACGGCGGGTCCAAGGGCTATGGCTACACCTTC
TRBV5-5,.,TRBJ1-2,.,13,CASSLGAIPGYTF,TGTGCCAGCAGCTTGGGGGCAATACCGGGCTACACCTTC
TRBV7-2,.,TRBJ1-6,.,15,CASSLVGWGGSPLHF,TGTGCCAGCAGCTTAGTTGGTTGGGGGGGTTCACCCCTCCACTTT
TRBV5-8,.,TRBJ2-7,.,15,CASSLGRGVRYEQYF,TGTGCCAGCAGCTTGGGCAGGGGGGTTCGGTACGAGCAGTACTTC
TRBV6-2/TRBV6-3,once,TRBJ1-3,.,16,CASSYSWGPSGNTIYF,TGTGCCAGCAGTTACTCATGGGGCCCCTCTGGAAACACCATATATTTT
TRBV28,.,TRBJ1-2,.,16,CASSQSKGQFPYGYTF,TGTGCCAGCAGCCAAAGCAAAGGACAGTTTCCCTATGGCTACACCTTC
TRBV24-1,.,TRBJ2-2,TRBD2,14,CATSDPGRAGELFF,TGTGCCACCAGTGACCCAGGGAGGGCCGGGGAGCTGTTTTTT
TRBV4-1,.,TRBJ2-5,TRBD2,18,CASSQGPSGGAGQETQYF,TGCGCCAGCAGCCAAGGTCCTAGCGGGGGGGCGGGGCAAGAGACCCAGTACTTC
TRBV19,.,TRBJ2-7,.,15,CASSRGAGGAYEQYF,TGTGCCAGTAGTCGGGGGGCAGGCGGGGCCTACGAGCAGTACTTC
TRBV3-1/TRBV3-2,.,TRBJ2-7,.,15,CASSGVGGLSYEQYF,TGTGCCAGCAGCGGGGTAGGGGGACTATCCTACGAGCAGTACTTC
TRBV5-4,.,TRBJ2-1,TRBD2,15,CASSSRTSGSNEQFF,TGTGCCAGCAGCTCCAGGACTAGCGGGAGTAATGAGCAGTTCTTC
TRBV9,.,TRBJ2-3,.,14,CASSVSESTDTQYF,TGTGCCAGCAGCGTTAGTGAGAGCACAGATACGCAGTATTTT
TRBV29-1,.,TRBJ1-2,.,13,CSVGGHPSDGYTF,TGCAGCGTTGGCGGACACCCTTCGGATGGCTACACCTTC
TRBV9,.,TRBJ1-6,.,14,CASSPSGLGSPLHF,TGTGCCAGCAGCCCAAGCGGGCTGGGGTCACCCCTCCACTTT